The 28 T cell receptor beta chains presented below share a single source sample, sequenced in a study of cytomegalovirus exposure and HLA in healthy donors. Measured with immunoSEQ multiplex PCR; TCRdb has only the in-frame clones, and not every one. The sample yields about 110,000 clones, roughly 88% seen once. Sequenced sample: PBMCs. Receptors originate from a woman in her twenties or thirties in good health and CMV-seropositive.

The CDR3 loop is CASSESQGRGGELFF. The CDR3 DNA follows: TGCGCCAGCAGTGAGAGCCAGGGTAGGGGCGGGGAGCTGTTTTTT. The V and J genes are TRBV10-1 and TRBJ2-2; perhaps TRBD1 as D (5 bases). This CDR3 is 15 amino acids long. Germline V gene lookup returns CDR1 WNHNN and CDR2 SYGVQD (reference sequence). V gave up 2 bases and J gave up 7 bases, with 14 bases separating them.

This clone was found a few times. The DNA for the CDR3 is TGTGCCAGCTCACGAGAACAGGGGACCTACGAGCAGTACTTC. Protein sequence: CASSREQGTYEQYF. The V call is TRBV18, the J call TRBJ2-7; 7 bases are shared with TRBD1. The CDR3 totals 14 residues. Trimming at V came to 4 bases and at J to 2 bases, leaving 5 bases not matched to a gene. The germline CDR1 and CDR2 sequences are KGHSH and LQKENI.

As DNA, the CDR3 is TGTGCCAGCAGTGAAGCCCTAGCGGTCTACAATGAGCAGTTCTTC. Protein sequence: CASSEALAVYNEQFF. The chain employs TRBV2 and TRBJ2-1; 7 positions agree with TRBD2. The CDR3 is 15 amino acids. Trimming at V came to 0 bases and at J to 3 bases, leaving 2 bases not matched to a gene. The germline V gene has CDR1 SNHLY and CDR2 FYNNEI. Based on the CDR3 plus reference TRBV2 and TRBJ2-1, the full variable domain is EPEVTQTPSHQVTQMGQEVILRCVPISNHLYFYWYRQILGQKVEFLVSFYNNEISEKSEIFDDQFSVERPDGSNFTLKIRSTKLEDSAMYFCASSEALAVYNEQFFGPGTRLTVL.

In this sample, this clone turned up once. The chain couples TRBV7-9 to TRBJ2-1; D unresolved. V was cut by 0 bases and J by 6 bases, with 9 bases left in between. The germline V gene encodes CDR1 SEHNR and CDR2 FQNEAQ (reference sequence). The CDR3 totals 14 residues. The CDR3 protein is CASSLAPGFNEQFF. The CDR3 nucleotides read TGTGCCAGCAGCTTAGCGCCAGGTTTCAATGAGCAGTTCTTC.

The chain employs TRBV4-2 and TRBJ1-5; D not resolved. CDR3 length equals 15 residues. Germline CDR1 reads LGHNA; CDR2 reads YNFKEQ. V was clipped by 2 bases and J by 0 bases, with 8 bases between them. In nucleotides, the CDR3 is TGTGCCAGCAGCCAAAACAGACATAGCAATCAGCCCCAGCATTTT. Its protein is CASSQNRHSNQPQHF.

This chain links TRBV19 with TRBJ1-1; TRBD1 matches 9 bases. Trimming cost V 8 bases and J 5 bases; bases outside gene matches: 6. Germline V gene sequence: CDR1 LNHDA, CDR2 SQIVND (reference sequence). The CDR3 contains 13 residues. The CDR3 spells CASLDRGWTEAFF. The CDR3 region has the DNA TGTGCCAGTCTTGACAGGGGGTGGACTGAAGCTTTCTTT. Supplemented by reference TRBV19 and TRBJ1-1, the full variable domain reads DGGITQSPKYLFRKEGQNVTLSCEQNLNHDAMYWYRQDPGQGLRLIYYSQIVNDFQKGDIAEGYSVSREKKESFPLTVTSAQKNPTAFYLCASLDRGWTEAFFGQGTRLTVV.

The gene calls are TRBV6-5 and TRBJ2-7, with a weak D call TRBD1 (6 bases). The germline V gene has CDR1 MNHEY and CDR2 SVGAGI. The CDR3 has 11 residues. V was trimmed by 6 bases and J by 6 bases, leaving 9 bases between them. CDR3 sequence (DNA): TGTGCCAGCAGCACAGGGTTCGAGCAGTACTTC. It translates to CASSTGFEQYF.

V and J are TRBV5-1 and TRBJ2-7; weak D call: TRBD2 (5 bases). Looked up from germline, CDR1 is SGHRS and CDR2 is YFSETQ. The V gene lost 0 bases and the J gene lost 6 bases, with 7 bases spanning the gap. The CDR3 is 12 residues long. The CDR3 reads CASSLGGPEQYF. The DNA for the CDR3 is TGCGCCAGCAGCTTGGGAGGGCCCGAGCAGTACTTC. The full variable domain, rest sourced from reference TRBV5-1 and TRBJ2-7, is KAGVTQTPRYLIKTRGQQVTLSCSPISGHRSVSWYQQTPGQGLQFLFEYFSETQRNKGNFPGRFSGRQFSNSRSEMNVSTLELGDSALYLCASSLGGPEQYFGPGTRLTVT.

The rearrangement links TRBV29-1 to TRBJ1-1; D might be TRBD1 (6 bases). In germline, CDR1 is SQVTM, CDR2 ANQGSEA. Trimming left V 6 bases short and J 2 bases short, with 13 bases between. This CDR3 is built from 13 residues. CDR3 sequence: CSVAGQPNTEAFF. DNA for the CDR3: TGCAGCGTCGCCGGACAGCCCAACACTGAAGCTTTCTTT.

J is TRBJ2-2 and V is TRBV6-6, with 9 bases aligning to TRBD2. Germline trimming cut 10 bases from V and 4 bases from J; bases unmatched to any gene: 4. The CDR3 has 13 residues. Germline V gene sequence: CDR1 MNHNY, CDR2 SVGAGI (reference sequence). CDR3 sequence (DNA): TGTGCCACCAGAGCGGGAGGCACCGGGGAGCTGTTTTTT. Protein product: CATRAGGTGELFF.

This clone was detected only a few times. This chain uses TRBV18 with TRBJ2-2; the D is unclear. The V end was cut by 6 bases, the J end by 4 bases, with 15 bases between. This CDR3 has 15 residues. CDR1 and CDR2 from the germline V gene are KGHSH and LQKENI. The CDR3 coding sequence is TGTGCCAGCTCTTCTACTGCCTTTTCCACCGGGGAGCTGTTTTTT. It encodes CASSSTAFSTGELFF.

The rearrangement uses TRBV11-2 and TRBJ2-5, with 11 bases lining up with TRBD2. The CDR3 extends over 18 amino acids. Germline values: CDR1 SGHAT, CDR2 FQNNGV. Losses at the gene ends were 0 bases for V and 0 bases for J; bases not matched to a gene: 6. The CDR3 region has the DNA TGTGCCAGCAGCTTAGAGGGGTCTAGCGGGAGGTACCAAGAGACCCAGTACTTC. It specifies CASSLEGSSGRYQETQYF.

The chain carries TRBV7-3 and TRBJ2-1; 8 bases are a match to TRBD2. The CDR3 runs to 15 residues. CDR1 SGHTA and CDR2 FQGTGA come from the germline V gene. Losses at the gene ends were 0 bases for V and 6 bases for J; bases not matched to a gene: 4. The CDR3 nucleotides are TGTGCCAGCAGCTTAACGGCTAGCGGGTTCAATGAGCAGTTCTTC. Residues: CASSLTASGFNEQFF.

V and J are TRBV5-1 and TRBJ2-2; the D gene is possibly TRBD1 (5 bases). Trimming took 4 bases from V and 9 from J, leaving 13 bases between them. This CDR3 contains 13 residues. CDR1 is SGHRS and CDR2 is YFSETQ in the germline V gene. CDR3 region: CASSPGQGWELFF. The CDR3 coding sequence is TGCGCCAGCAGCCCCGGCCAGGGCTGGGAGCTGTTTTTT.

The V and J genes are TRBV10-3 and TRBJ2-7; TRBD1 matches 9 bases. Germline CDR1 is ENHRY and CDR2 is SYGVKD. J was trimmed by 7 bases and V by 10 bases; bases with no gene match: 14. CDR3 size: 14 residues. The CDR3 nucleotides read TGTGCCACACACTCTGGGACAGGGAAGAATGAGCAGTACTTC. It translates to CATHSGTGKNEQYF.

The chain uses TRBV6-5 and TRBJ2-2; no firm D call. V lost 6 bases, J lost 4 bases, and 9 bases lay in between. The CDR3 extends over 13 amino acids. Germline CDR1 and CDR2: MNHEY and SVGAGI. The CDR3 nucleotides read TGTGCCAGCAGCCATCCGGTCACCGGGGAGCTGTTTTTT. This gives the protein CASSHPVTGELFF.

This clone was seen only once. V usage is TRBV7-2 and J usage is TRBJ2-7; tentative D call: TRBD2 (7 bases). This CDR3 comprises 14 residues. Looked up from germline, CDR1 is SGHTA and CDR2 is FQGNSA. V was trimmed by 1 base and J by 4 bases, leaving 11 bases between them. The CDR3 spells CASSLVGGGYEQYF. The CDR3 DNA reads TGTGCCAGCAGCTTAGTAGGGGGAGGGTACGAGCAGTACTTC.

To note about this clone: A read error may account for a junction end that differs from germline. The rearrangement joins TRBV27 to TRBJ2-1; D is undetermined. The CDR3 is 13 residues long. Per germline, CDR1 MNHEY and CDR2 SMNVEV (reference sequence). CDR3 sequence (DNA): TGTGCCAGCAGTTTATCGCCCTACAGTGAGCAGTTCTTC. Its protein is CASSLSPYSEQFF.

The chain links TRBV5-1 to TRBJ1-1; the D gene is possibly TRBD1 (5 bases). Trimming cost V 0 bases and J 0 bases, with 9 bases left between them. The CDR3 length is 15 residues. Germline CDR1 is SGHRS and CDR2 is YFSETQ. CDR3 in amino acids: CASSLAGDVNTEAFF. CDR3 DNA sequence: TGCGCCAGCAGCTTGGCGGGGGATGTGAACACTGAAGCTTTCTTT. Together with reference TRBV5-1 and TRBJ1-1, the CDR3 gives the full variable domain: KAGVTQTPRYLIKTRGQQVTLSCSPISGHRSVSWYQQTPGQGLQFLFEYFSETQRNKGNFPGRFSGRQFSNSRSEMNVSTLELGDSALYLCASSLAGDVNTEAFFGQGTRLTVV.

The chain uses TRBV15 and TRBJ1-1; 8 bases fit TRBD1. The V and J ends lost 2 bases and 5 bases, in that order; junction bases with no gene match: 4. This CDR3 region has 14 residues. Looked up from germline, CDR1 is LNHNV and CDR2 is YYDKDF (reference sequence). CDR3 nucleotide sequence: TGTGCCACCAGCAGACGTACAGGGGGGACTGAAGCTTTCTTT. It encodes CATSRRTGGTEAFF.

The chain is built from TRBV2 and TRBJ2-3; a weak D match, TRBD2 (6 bases). There are 15 residues in the CDR3. Germline assignment: CDR1 SNHLY and CDR2 FYNNEI. Trimming took 3 bases from V and 3 from J, leaving 13 bases between them. CDR3 residues: CASSDEEGATDTQYF. In nucleotides, the CDR3 is TGTGCCAGCAGTGATGAGGAGGGAGCGACAGATACGCAGTATTTT.

CDR3 protein: CASSFSGNGLNEQFF. CDR3 in DNA: TGTGCCAGCAGTTTTAGCGGGAATGGATTAAATGAGCAGTTCTTC. This chain uses TRBV28 with TRBJ2-1, with 8 bases that match TRBD2. CDR3 length: 15 amino acids. J was trimmed by 7 bases and V by 3 bases; bases with no gene match: 8. Germline V gives CDR1 MDHEN, CDR2 SYDVKM.

The chain links TRBV27 to TRBJ2-1, with TRBD1 matching over 7 bases. The germline gives CDR1 MNHEY, CDR2 SMNVEV (reference sequence). The CDR3 consists of 16 residues. V was clipped by 6 bases and J by 6 bases; unmatched bases: 14. As DNA, the CDR3 is TGTGCCAGCAGCCGCTCCAGAGACAGGGAAGGCAATGAGCAGTTCTTC. The encoded protein is CASSRSRDREGNEQFF.

The CDR3 reads CASRLGTGIYEQYF. The CDR3, as DNA: TGTGCCAGCAGGCTCGGGACAGGGATATACGAGCAGTACTTC. The rearrangement joins TRBV6-5 to TRBJ2-7, with TRBD1 identical over 9 bases. Germline V gene lookup returns CDR1 MNHEY and CDR2 SVGAGI. The CDR3 sequence is 14 residues long. V was clipped by 6 bases and J by 4 bases; unmatched bases: 7.

The J gene is TRBJ2-7, the V gene TRBV2; 10 nucleotides match TRBD1. The germline V gene encodes CDR1 SNHLY and CDR2 FYNNEI. Germline trimming cut 10 bases from V and 5 bases from J; bases unmatched to any gene: 5. The CDR3 has 12 residues. CDR3 region: CATRDRGHEQYF. CDR3 nucleotide sequence: TGTGCCACCCGGGACAGGGGCCACGAGCAGTACTTC.

This sequence joins TRBV5-1 and TRBJ1-1, with 9 nucleotides matching TRBD1. V shed 0 bases, J shed 4 bases, and the junction held 7 bases outside the gene matches. This CDR3 has 16 residues. CDR1 is SGHRS, CDR2 YFSETQ, per germline. The CDR3 sequence: CASSLGTGGFGTEAFF. In nucleotides, the CDR3 is TGCGCCAGCAGCTTGGGTACAGGGGGCTTTGGCACTGAAGCTTTCTTT.

The genes are TRBV2 and TRBJ1-5, with 8 positions matching TRBD1. This CDR3 is 15 amino acids long. Germline V gives CDR1 SNHLY, CDR2 FYNNEI. V lost 5 bases, J lost 5 bases, and 8 bases stayed unmatched. The CDR3 DNA is TGTGCCAGCAGTACTTCAGGGGGCGAGTATCAGCCCCAGCATTTT. This gives the protein CASSTSGGEYQPQHF.

Concerning this clone: Distinct nucleotide sequences in the sample also encode this CDR3. The gene calls are TRBV4-3 and TRBJ2-7, with D unclear. CDR3 length: 14 amino acids. V was cut by 0 bases and J by 0 bases, with 6 bases left in between. Germline CDR1 is LGHNA and CDR2 is YSLEER. CDR3 loop: CASSQDRGSYEQYF. The CDR3 region has the DNA TGCGCCAGCAGCCAAGATAGAGGCTCCTACGAGCAGTACTTC.